A single sample gave rise to the 29 T cell receptor beta chains below, sequenced in a study of cytomegalovirus exposure and HLA in healthy donors. The PCR contained 60 Vbeta and 13 Jbeta primers. Profiled with immunoSEQ multiplex PCR; TCRdb holds only in-frame clones, not every one. The sample holds 100,000 to 150,000 clones. Sequencing input: PBMCs. These receptors were taken from a woman in her 40s in good health and CMV-seropositive.

The chain combines TRBV6-6 with TRBJ2-2; 8 nucleotides agree with TRBD2. Germline V CDR1 and CDR2: MNHNY, SVGAGI (reference sequence). This CDR3 spans 16 amino acids. V lost 6 bases to trimming and J lost 5 bases; unmatched junction nucleotides: 11. CDR3 protein: CASSDKGTSGTGELFF. The CDR3 DNA is TGTGCCAGCAGCGATAAAGGGACTAGTGGGACCGGGGAGCTGTTTTTT.

The rearrangement links TRBV10-2 to TRBJ1-5, with a possible D match to TRBD1 (6 bases). This CDR3 has 13 residues. Looked up from germline, CDR1 is WSHSY and CDR2 is SAAADI. The germline V and J ends were trimmed by 4 bases and 5 bases, with 9 bases remaining between them. The CDR3 region has the DNA TGCGCCAGCAGTGGACAGGCTCATCAGCCCCAGCATTTT. Its translation is CASSGQAHQPQHF.

This chain uses TRBV21-1 with TRBJ2-7; the table assigns TRBD1, which was not confirmed against the DNA. TRBV21-1 represents a pseudogene. This CDR3 region has 16 residues. This CDR3 reads CASSPAGTGSSYEQYF. The CDR3 nucleotides read TGTGCCAGCAGCCCCGCCGGGACAGGGAGTTCGTACGAGCAGTACTTC.

The V and J genes are TRBV5-6 and TRBJ1-2, with no clear D. From germline, CDR1 is SGHDT and CDR2 YYEEEE. This CDR3 comprises 11 residues. The V end lost 7 bases, the J end lost 6 bases, and 10 bases lay between the germline ends. The CDR3 spells CASQAPDGYTF. CDR3 bases: TGTGCCAGCCAGGCCCCAGATGGCTACACCTTC.

The chain employs TRBV2 and TRBJ2-3, with TRBD1 matching over 10 bases. Germline trimming cut 10 bases from V and 4 bases from J; bases unmatched to any gene: 26. Germline CDR1 reads SNHLY; CDR2 reads FYNNEI. The CDR3 covers 20 residues. The CDR3: CATKLGRDRGPLGSADTQYF. CDR3 DNA sequence: TGTGCCACCAAGCTCGGCCGGGACAGGGGACCCCTCGGGTCGGCAGATACGCAGTATTTT.

The V call is TRBV29-1, the J call TRBJ1-1, with TRBD1 matching over 9 bases. The CDR3 totals 15 residues. The germline V gene has CDR1 SQVTM and CDR2 ANQGSEA. V shed 7 bases and J 1 base; nucleotides not matched to a gene: 10. The chain's CDR3 is CSAKTGGGGNTEAFF. DNA of the CDR3: TGCAGCGCTAAAACAGGGGGCGGAGGGAACACTGAAGCTTTCTTT. Together with reference TRBV29-1 and TRBJ1-1, the CDR3 gives the full variable domain: SAVISQKPSRDICQRGTSLTIQCQVDSQVTMMFWYRQQPGQSLTLIATANQGSEATYESGFVIDKFPISRPNLTFSTLTVSNMSPEDSSIYLCSAKTGGGGNTEAFFGQGTRLTVV.

This chain joins TRBV27 and TRBJ2-3; TRBD2 agrees at 13 bases. Trimming cost V 5 bases and J 2 bases; bases outside gene matches: 10. Germline loops: CDR1 MNHEY, CDR2 SMNVEV (reference sequence). This CDR3 region has 18 residues. The CDR3 coding sequence is TGTGCCAGCAGTCATCCGGGACTAGCGGGACTATTCACAGATACGCAGTATTTT. Translation gives CASSHPGLAGLFTDTQYF.

The chain uses TRBV9 and TRBJ1-5, with unresolved D. From germline, CDR1 is SGDLS and CDR2 YYNGEE. The CDR3 is 17 amino acids. Trimming left V 3 bases short and J 0 bases short, with 16 bases between. The CDR3 loop is CASSEPRETPSNQPQHF. Written as DNA, the CDR3 is TGTGCCAGCAGCGAACCGCGGGAGACACCTAGCAATCAGCCCCAGCATTTT.

The chain couples TRBV28 to TRBJ1-3; a possible D gene is TRBD1 (5 bases). Germline V gene data show CDR1 as MDHEN and CDR2 as SYDVKM. This CDR3 is built from 17 residues. Trimming left V 4 bases short and J 3 bases short, with 19 bases between. The CDR3 sequence: CASSYGGRGMLGNTIYF. The CDR3 coding sequence is TGTGCCAGCAGTTATGGGGGGAGAGGGATGCTTGGAAACACCATATATTTT.

The chain employs TRBV27 and TRBJ2-7; 7 positions agree with TRBD2. The germline V gene has CDR1 MNHEY and CDR2 SMNVEV (reference sequence). Trimming cost V 5 bases and J 4 bases; bases outside gene matches: 11. There are 15 residues in the CDR3. The CDR3 loop is CASSLSLGTIYEQYF. The CDR3 nucleotides read TGTGCCAGCAGTCTCTCCCTTGGGACTATATACGAGCAGTACTTC.

The gene calls are TRBV27 and TRBJ2-1; TRBD2 matches 10 bases. CDR3 length equals 15 residues. Germline CDR1 is MNHEY and CDR2 is SMNVEV (reference sequence). The junction had 4 bases not matched to a gene; V was cut back by 5 bases and J by 3 bases. CDR3 DNA: TGTGCCAGCAGTGATAGCGGGAGGCTCTACAATGAGCAGTTCTTC. Its translation: CASSDSGRLYNEQFF.

The chain uses TRBV6-6 and TRBJ1-5; D ambiguous. CDR1 is MNHNY and CDR2 is SVGAGI in the germline V gene (reference sequence). This CDR3 is 12 amino acids long. Trimming shortened V by 7 bases and J by 3 bases, and 7 bases separated the two germline ends. CDR3 sequence (DNA): TGTGCCAGCACCCGGGACAATCAGCCCCAGCATTTT. Translating it yields CASTRDNQPQHF.

J is TRBJ2-7 and V is TRBV15; D gene ambiguous. The CDR3 consists of 15 residues. Germline V gene lookup returns CDR1 LNHNV and CDR2 YYDKDF (reference sequence). V lost 0 bases to trimming and J lost 6 bases, with 15 bases between them. The CDR3 loop is CATSRDRPGRSEQYF. Written as DNA, the CDR3 is TGTGCCACCAGCAGAGATCGGCCTGGGCGCAGCGAGCAGTACTTC.

This chain links TRBV5-6 with TRBJ1-3, with a possible D match to TRBD1 (6 bases). Germline assignment: CDR1 SGHDT and CDR2 YYEEEE. Trimming pared 1 base from V and 4 bases from J, leaving 9 bases between. The CDR3 covers 14 residues. In DNA form, the CDR3 reads TGTGCCAGCAGCTTGACGCAGGGGGGAAACACCATATATTTT. Amino acid sequence: CASSLTQGGNTIYF.

The chain carries TRBV6-5 and TRBJ2-5, with 8 bases that match TRBD1. Near its end, the DNA agrees better with TRBJ2-7, so the J call may be wrong. Per the germline V gene, CDR1 is MNHEY and CDR2 is SVGAGI. The CDR3 sequence is 14 residues long. The CDR3 DNA is TGTGCCAGCAGTTATGGACAGGGTACCTACGAGCAGTACTTC. This gives the protein CASSYGQGTYEQYF.

This sequence joins TRBV19 and TRBJ2-7, with D perhaps TRBD2 (6 bases). Germline V gives CDR1 LNHDA, CDR2 SQIVND (reference sequence). The CDR3 is 12 amino acids. With 3 bases removed from V and 7 bases from J, the gap between germline ends came to 10 bases. CDR3 loop: CASSIGTGEQYF. The DNA of the CDR3 is TGTGCCAGTAGTATTGGGACTGGTGAGCAGTACTTC.

The gene calls are TRBV5-4 and TRBJ2-7; TRBD2 is a possible D gene (5 bases). Germline CDR1 is SGHNT and CDR2 is YYREEE (reference sequence). CDR3 length equals 14 residues. V dropped 6 bases and J dropped 5 bases, with 18 bases sitting between them. CDR3 nucleotide sequence: TGTGCCAGCACCCGACTGGGGAGTAGCCACGAGCAGTACTTC. Translated, it gives CASTRLGSSHEQYF.

The chain combines TRBV5-6 with TRBJ1-5; TRBD1 matches 10 bases. The germline gives CDR1 SGHDT, CDR2 YYEEEE. The CDR3 covers 16 residues. V trimming: 4 bases; J trimming: 10 bases; junction bases outside the gene matches: 14. This CDR3 is CASSEGQGKVIRPQHF. In DNA form, the CDR3 reads TGTGCCAGCAGCGAGGGACAGGGGAAAGTAATAAGACCCCAGCATTTT.

The chain carries TRBV5-5 and TRBJ1-5; D is unresolved. The CDR3 totals 15 residues. The V gene's germline CDR1 is SGHKS and CDR2 YYEKEE (reference sequence). The ends were cut back, 0 bases at V and 3 bases at J, with 10 bases in the middle. The DNA for the CDR3 is TGTGCCAGCAGCTTGGCCGGAGGAGACAATCAGCCCCAGCATTTT. It translates to CASSLAGGDNQPQHF.

The gene calls are TRBV19 and TRBJ2-2, with 12 bases matching TRBD2. The CDR3 sequence is 15 residues long. Germline CDR1 is LNHDA and CDR2 is SQIVND (reference sequence). The J segment lost 4 bases and the V segment lost 10 bases, leaving 7 bases of the junction unmatched. The CDR3 DNA is TGTGCCACCAGAGCTAGCGGGAGGGCCACCGGGGAGCTGTTTTTT. It encodes CATRASGRATGELFF.

V is TRBV9 and J is TRBJ2-3, with D tentatively TRBD2 (5 bases). There are 14 residues in the CDR3. CDR1 SGDLS and CDR2 YYNGEE come from the germline V gene. The V and J ends lost 3 bases and 1 base respectively, with 9 bases between them. The CDR3 coding sequence is TGTGCCAGCAGCGGAGCGGAGGGCACAGATACGCAGTATTTT. Residues: CASSGAEGTDTQYF.

The genes are TRBV29-1 and TRBJ2-7; 8 bases line up with TRBD1. The V gene's germline CDR1 is SQVTM and CDR2 ANQGSEA. The CDR3 totals 13 residues. V shed 5 bases, J shed 6 bases, and the junction held 9 bases outside the gene matches. This CDR3 reads CSVTGQVRLEQYF. The CDR3, as DNA: TGCAGCGTTACGGGACAGGTCCGTCTCGAGCAGTACTTC.

The chain recombines TRBV9 with TRBJ2-7; D not resolved. V lost 4 bases to trimming and J lost 6 bases, with 26 bases between them. Germline V gene lookup returns CDR1 SGDLS and CDR2 YYNGEE. The CDR3 sequence is 17 residues long. The CDR3 is CASSPHSDPKNHPEQYF. The CDR3 DNA reads as TGTGCCAGCAGCCCCCACTCCGATCCGAAAAACCACCCCGAGCAGTACTTC.

In regard to this clone: The sample has other DNA sequences that encode this CDR3 too. V is TRBV6-6 and J is TRBJ2-7; 8 positions match TRBD1. The germline CDR1 and CDR2 sequences are MNHNY and SVGAGI (reference sequence). This CDR3 region has 15 residues. The V segment lost 0 bases and the J segment 0 bases; nucleotides outside the gene matches: 1. In nucleotides, the CDR3 is TGTGCCAGCAGTTACTCGGGGACAGGCTCCTACGAGCAGTACTTC. Its translation: CASSYSGTGSYEQYF.

The V gene is TRBV5-1, the J gene TRBJ2-3; TRBD2 agrees at 7 bases. The germline CDR1 and CDR2 sequences are SGHRS and YFSETQ. V was clipped by 5 bases and J by 3 bases; unmatched bases: 9. This CDR3 is built from 15 residues. In DNA form, the CDR3 reads TGCGCCAGCAGTAACCAAGGGACTACTACAGATACGCAGTATTTT. It translates to CASSNQGTTTDTQYF.

CDR3: CASSLVGIADTGELFF. For the CDR3, the DNA is TGCGCCAGCAGCTTGGTAGGGATAGCGGACACCGGGGAGCTGTTTTTT. The chain joins TRBV5-1 to TRBJ2-2; D is possibly TRBD2 (6 bases). The V and J ends lost 0 bases and 3 bases respectively, with 12 bases between them. Germline lookup yields CDR1 SGHRS and CDR2 YFSETQ. The CDR3 sequence is 16 residues long. The variable domain in full, completed from reference TRBV5-1 and TRBJ2-2, reads KAGVTQTPRYLIKTRGQQVTLSCSPISGHRSVSWYQQTPGQGLQFLFEYFSETQRNKGNFPGRFSGRQFSNSRSEMNVSTLELGDSALYLCASSLVGIADTGELFFGEGSRLTVL.

This sequence joins TRBV5-6 and TRBJ2-1, with TRBD1 identical over 7 bases. Germline-derived CDR1 and CDR2 are SGHDT and YYEEEE. The J segment lost 8 bases and the V segment lost 7 bases, leaving 12 bases of the junction unmatched. The CDR3 is 14 amino acids. The CDR3 sequence is CASARQGLLYEQFF. In DNA form, the CDR3 reads TGTGCCAGCGCACGACAGGGTCTACTCTATGAGCAGTTCTTC. Full variable domain (missing parts from reference TRBV5-6 and TRBJ2-1): DAGVTQSPTHLIKTRGQQVTLRCSPKSGHDTVSWYQQALGQGPQFIFQYYEEEERQRGNFPDRFSGHQFPNYSSELNVNALLLGDSALYLCASARQGLLYEQFFGPGTRLTVL.

The chain combines TRBV6-5 with TRBJ1-4; possible D gene TRBD1, 5 bases. Germline V gene sequence: CDR1 MNHEY, CDR2 SVGAGI. The CDR3 covers 15 residues. Trimming pared 0 bases from V and 5 bases from J, leaving 10 bases between. This CDR3 is CASSYSWGENEKLFF. CDR3 in DNA: TGTGCCAGCAGTTACTCGTGGGGGGAAAATGAAAAACTGTTTTTT.

Points on this clone: The junction departs from the called germline gene at one end, perhaps through a read error. The rearrangement links TRBV28 to TRBJ1-5, with 12 bases that match TRBD1. The V gene's germline CDR1 is MDHEN and CDR2 SYDVKM. The CDR3 consists of 16 residues. CDR3 sequence (DNA): TGTGCCAGCAGTTTAGGAGGGACAGGGGGCAACCAGCCCCAGCATTTT. Its translation is CASSLGGTGGNQPQHF.